The 3 T cell receptor beta chains below were found in one sample sequenced in a study of blood T cell repertoires in COVID-19. The table came from immunoSEQ multiplex PCR; TCRdb's copy has only in-frame clones and leaves some out. The table has some 120,000 clones, 60% to 80% seen once. Specimen: peripheral blood. The receptors stem from a man in his fifties or sixties with acute or convalescent COVID-19.

This clone was seen once. This chain joins TRBV11-2 and TRBJ2-2, with TRBD2 matching over 9 bases. CDR3 length equals 18 residues. J gave up 5 bases and V 5 bases, and 15 bases lay outside the gene matches. Germline V gene sequence: CDR1 SGHAT, CDR2 FQNNGV. The DNA of the CDR3 is TGTGCCAGCAGCCCCCGAATTAGCGGGGGAATTAAGACCGGGGAGCTGTTTTTT. Residues: CASSPRISGGIKTGELFF.

The genes are TRBV6-6 and TRBJ1-2, with unresolved D. The CDR3 is made up of 13 amino acids. Trimming took off 3 bases at V and 4 bases at J, with 9 bases between the two ends. Germline CDR1 is MNHNY and CDR2 is SVGAGI (reference sequence). As DNA, the CDR3 is TGTGCCAGCAGTTATTTAGATCCCTATGGCTACACCTTC. Encoded protein: CASSYLDPYGYTF.

V gene TRBV5-5 combines with J gene TRBJ2-2; D is uncertain. The V gene lost 1 base and the J gene lost 6 bases, with 10 bases spanning the gap. Per germline, CDR1 SGHKS and CDR2 YYEKEE (reference sequence). The CDR3 is made up of 14 amino acids. CDR3 protein: CASSLRVVAGELFF. DNA of the CDR3: TGTGCCAGCAGCTTGCGGGTGGTGGCCGGGGAGCTGTTTTTT.